The present TCR beta chain was sequenced within a study of T-cell memory formation after mild COVID-19. Study-wide findings and caveats: Still unconfirmed is whether the second-wave clones peaking on day 37 recognized SARS-CoV-2. The study found balanced CD4/CD8 in clones contracting day 15 to 85 and a CD4+ lean in later expanders. Memory from before infection featured some responding clones, which suggests cross-reactive memory joined.

Details on this clonotype: Antigen unknown.

5'RACE primed at constant segments yielded TCR alpha and TCR beta cDNA libraries bearing sample barcodes and UMIs. TCRdb reprocessed the 5' RACE reads via MiXCR and lists one record per CDR3 protein. The sample lists some 450,000 distinct CDR3 sequences; 15% to 20% were seen once. This CDR3 region has 15 residues. Deletions cut 1 base from V and 7 bases from J, with 16 bases between. Germline V lookup: CDR1 SSHAT, CDR2 FNYEAQ (reference sequence). What was sequenced was PBMCs or a T cell subset sorted from them (not recorded which). The receptor's source is a man aged 18 to 29 who had mild COVID-19 (a few samples of this study predate the infection). Cell type and time point are not known. This chain connects TRBV7-7 to TRBJ1-2, with D hard to call. CDR3 sequence: CASSLGGIGEAGYTF. CDR3 nucleotides: TGTGCCAGCAGCTTAGGCGGCATTGGGGAGGCTGGCTACACCTTC.